The clone carrying this T cell receptor beta chain was counted a few times. No antigen is known for it. TCRdb keeps only in-frame clones here, not all; method: immunoSEQ multiplex PCR. Among 25,000 or so clones listed, around three quarters were seen once. CDR1 is SQVTM and CDR2 is ANQGSEA in the germline V gene. The length of the CDR3 is 13 residues. The V gene lost 4 bases and the J gene lost 7 bases, with 13 bases spanning the gap. CD4+ T cells from unexposed donors were obtained before the COVID-19 pandemic (2011-2018). After roughly 9 days of culture, CD4+ T cells were isolated. Cells permitting, SARS-CoV-2 S/N and four cold-coronavirus spikes were tested on unexposed-donor CD4+ T cells. The entry originates in a study of CD4 T cells in relation to SARS-CoV-2 and coronaviruses. About the study: TCR beta CDR3s were sequenced after approximately ten-day antigen culture of PBMCs. Shared crossreactive spike epitopes were mapped to their HLA restriction.

The sample consisted of CD4+ T cells from PBMCs, cultured in vitro. The J gene is TRBJ2-2, the V gene TRBV29-1; weak D call: TRBD2 (6 bases). The sequence was collected from a human donor in good health. The CDR3 loop reads CSVGLVGLGELFF. Here the CDR3 DNA reads TGCAGCGTTGGACTAGTTGGACTCGGGGAGCTGTTTTTT.